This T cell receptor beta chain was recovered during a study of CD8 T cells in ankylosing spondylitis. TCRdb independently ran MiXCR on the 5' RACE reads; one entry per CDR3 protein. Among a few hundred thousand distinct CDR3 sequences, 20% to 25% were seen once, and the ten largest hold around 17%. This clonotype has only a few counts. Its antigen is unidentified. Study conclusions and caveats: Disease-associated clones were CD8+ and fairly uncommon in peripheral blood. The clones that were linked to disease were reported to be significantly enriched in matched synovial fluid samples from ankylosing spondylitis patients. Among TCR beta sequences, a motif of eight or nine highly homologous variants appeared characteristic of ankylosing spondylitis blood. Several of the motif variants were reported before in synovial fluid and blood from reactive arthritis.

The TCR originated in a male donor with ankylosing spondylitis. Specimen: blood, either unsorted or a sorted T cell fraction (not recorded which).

The CDR3 DNA follows: TGCGCCAGCAGCTCGGGGGATCGGACTAGAGTCAATGAGCAGTTCTTC. It encodes CASSSGDRTRVNEQFF. This rearrangement joins TRBV5-1 to TRBJ2-1; 7 positions agree with TRBD2. The CDR3 has 16 amino acids. V was pared by 3 bases and J by 6 bases, with 12 bases of the junction left unmatched. Germline-derived CDR1 and CDR2 are SGHRS and YFSETQ.